These 28 T cell receptor beta chains were all obtained from the same sample, sequenced in a study of control samples from healthy donors and cancer patients. Here immunoSEQ multiplex PCR was the method, and the copy in TCRdb shows in-frame clones only, minus some. The sample lists roughly 100,000 clones, roughly 91% occurring once. Sequencing was performed on PBMCs. These receptors originate from a man in his fifties or sixties with lung cancer.

The chain links TRBV10-3 to TRBJ1-2; D is perhaps TRBD1 (6 bases). The CDR3 extends over 13 amino acids. Germline V gives CDR1 ENHRY, CDR2 SYGVKD. The V gene lost 4 bases and the J gene lost 12 bases, with 18 bases spanning the gap. CDR3 sequence (DNA): TGTGCCATCAGTGGGGGGACGGGACAAAGGGACACCTTC. It is translated as CAISGGTGQRDTF.

The gene calls are TRBV5-1 and TRBJ2-3; 7 bases match TRBD1. CDR1 is SGHRS and CDR2 is YFSETQ in the germline V gene. The J segment lost 0 bases and the V segment lost 0 bases, leaving 4 bases of the junction unmatched. The CDR3 has 16 residues. The CDR3 DNA reads as TGCGCCAGCAGCTTGGAGGGGGCTATAAGCACAGATACGCAGTATTTT. Its translation: CASSLEGAISTDTQYF.

The chain carries TRBV7-8 and TRBJ1-6; TRBD1 aligns across 9 bases. The CDR3 has 17 residues. J gave up 7 bases and V 5 bases, and 12 bases lay outside the gene matches. Germline CDR1 and CDR2: SGHVS and FQNEAQ. The CDR3 DNA sequence: TGTGCCAGCAGCCTTATTATCCTTACAGGGGGCAATTCACCCCTCCACTTT. Its translation is CASSLIILTGGNSPLHF. Full variable domain (outside the CDR3, taken from reference TRBV7-8 and TRBJ1-6): GAGVSQSPRYKVAKRGQDVALRCDPISGHVSLFWYQQALGQGPEFLTYFQNEAQLDKSGLPSDRFFAERPEGSVSTLKIQRTQQEDSAVYLCASSLIILTGGNSPLHFGNGTRLTVT.

The sample holds one count of this clone. The chain uses TRBV14 and TRBJ1-3; 7 nucleotides align to TRBD1. The germline gives CDR1 SGHDN, CDR2 FVKESK. V shed 3 bases and J 2 bases; nucleotides not matched to a gene: 4. CDR3 length: 15 amino acids. This CDR3 is CASSHLQGAGNTIYF. CDR3 sequence (DNA): TGTGCCAGCAGCCACCTCCAGGGGGCTGGAAACACCATATATTTT.

The chain combines TRBV2 with TRBJ1-5; the D gene is possibly TRBD1 (5 bases). This CDR3 spans 15 amino acids. The V end lost 4 bases, the J end lost 0 bases, and 10 bases lay between the germline ends. Germline CDR1 SNHLY, CDR2 FYNNEI. The CDR3 reads CASSGQINSNQPQHF. In nucleotides, the CDR3 is TGTGCCAGCAGTGGACAGATTAATAGCAATCAGCCCCAGCATTTT.

This chain joins TRBV7-3 and TRBJ2-1, with 7 bases that match TRBD2. V was pared by 0 bases and J by 0 bases, with 8 bases of the junction left unmatched. CDR3 size: 18 residues. The germline gives CDR1 SGHTA, CDR2 FQGTGA. This CDR3 reads CASSLTPLAGVSYNEQFF. The DNA for the CDR3 is TGTGCCAGCAGCTTAACCCCCCTGGCGGGGGTCTCCTACAATGAGCAGTTCTTC.

This clone appeared once. The chain carries TRBV7-7 and TRBJ2-7; TRBD2 matches 16 bases. CDR1 and CDR2 (germline): SSHAT, FNYEAQ (reference sequence). V gave up 2 bases and J gave up 1 base; unmatched junction bases: 8. The CDR3 extends over 19 amino acids. The DNA of the CDR3 is TGTGCCAGCAGCTTACAGGGACTAGCGGGGGGGCTGGAATCCTACGAGCAGTACGTC. Its protein is CASSLQGLAGGLESYEQYV.

The V and J genes are TRBV25-1 and TRBJ2-5; 8 nucleotides align to TRBD1. CDR1 MGHDK and CDR2 SYGVNS come from the germline V gene. The CDR3 is made up of 15 amino acids. With 6 bases clipped from V and 3 bases from J, the junction kept 9 bases outside the gene matches. For the CDR3, the DNA is TGTGCCAGCAGCCCACCCCCAGGGGGCAAAGAGACCCAGTACTTC. Its translation: CASSPPPGGKETQYF.

The count of this clone is one. The chain joins TRBV6-5 to TRBJ1-3; possible D gene TRBD1, 5 bases. There are 16 residues in the CDR3. V was clipped by 0 bases and J by 0 bases, with 9 bases between them. Looked up from germline, CDR1 is MNHEY and CDR2 is SVGAGI. The CDR3 loop reads CASSYSSGPSGNTIYF. As DNA, the CDR3 is TGTGCCAGCAGTTACTCTTCAGGGCCCTCTGGAAACACCATATATTTT.

In its sample, this clone was seen many times. The chain uses TRBV30 and TRBJ1-5, with D possibly matching TRBD1 (6 bases). Looked up from germline, CDR1 is GTSNPN and CDR2 is SVGIG (reference sequence). Trimming cost V 2 bases and J 2 bases, with 10 bases left between them. This CDR3 has 14 residues. The CDR3 DNA reads TGTGCCTGGAGTAAGGGGGAGGGCAATCAGCCCCAGCATTTT. It is translated as CAWSKGEGNQPQHF.

The chain links TRBV7-2 to TRBJ2-2; no definite D call. V was clipped by 1 base and J by 3 bases, with 6 bases between them. CDR3 length: 14 residues. The germline CDR1 and CDR2 sequences are SGHTA and FQGNSA. The CDR3 region is CASSLGWDTGELFF. Written as DNA, the CDR3 is TGTGCCAGCAGCTTAGGGTGGGACACCGGGGAGCTGTTTTTT.

Many counts were recorded for this clone. The J gene is TRBJ1-3, the V gene TRBV4-1, with D possibly matching TRBD1 (6 bases). Germline lookup yields CDR1 MGHRA and CDR2 YSYEKL. This CDR3 has 19 amino acids. V was trimmed by 2 bases and J by 0 bases, leaving 20 bases between them. CDR3 bases: TGCGCCAGCAGCCAAATACAACCTCGTGGCAGGGGCTCTGGAAACACCATATATTTT. This gives the protein CASSQIQPRGRGSGNTIYF.

V gene TRBV6-5 combines with J gene TRBJ1-2; 9 bases are shared with TRBD1. The CDR3 loop spans 13 amino acids. The J segment lost 12 bases and the V segment lost 6 bases, leaving 11 bases of the junction unmatched. Germline V gives CDR1 MNHEY, CDR2 SVGAGI. As DNA, the CDR3 is TGTGCCAGCAGCCCCGGGACAGGGCGTCTTCACACCTTC. This gives the protein CASSPGTGRLHTF.

This clone was observed a single time. The V and J genes are TRBV24-1 and TRBJ2-1, with 8 bases fitting TRBD2. V lost 3 bases, J lost 6 bases, and 6 bases stayed unmatched. The CDR3 is 15 residues long. From germline, CDR1 is KGHDR and CDR2 SFDVKD. DNA of the CDR3: TGTGCCACCAGTGATGGGGCGGGGGGAGGCAATGAGCAGTTCTTC. Amino acid sequence: CATSDGAGGGNEQFF.

The chain is built from TRBV21-1 and TRBJ1-5; no check of the table's D call, TRBD1, against the DNA was made. TRBV21-1 is a pseudogene. The CDR3 runs 14 residues. CDR3 loop: CASSKDRSNQPQHF. In DNA, the CDR3 is TGTGCCAGCAGCAAAGACAGGAGCAATCAGCCCCAGCATTTT.

This clone was detected only a few times. The chain couples TRBV19 to TRBJ2-3; a weak D match, TRBD1 (7 bases). V lost 3 bases and J 0 bases, leaving 16 bases between the germline ends. Germline lookup yields CDR1 LNHDA and CDR2 SQIVND (reference sequence). The CDR3 runs 17 residues. The CDR3 loop is CASSMLGQTRSTDTQYF. The CDR3 DNA follows: TGTGCCAGTAGTATGTTGGGACAGACTAGAAGCACAGATACGCAGTATTTT.

This chain uses TRBV21-1 with TRBJ2-7; TRBD1 was called by the table and not checked on the DNA. TRBV21-1 is shown as a pseudogene. The CDR3 consists of 15 residues. The CDR3 here is CASSARDRGRLEQYF. As DNA, the CDR3 is TGTGCCAGCAGCGCCCGGGACAGGGGGCGGTTGGAGCAGTACTTC.

V and J are TRBV11-3 and TRBJ2-2; TRBD1 might be the D (5 bases). Germline V lookup: CDR1 SGHNT, CDR2 YENEEA. V lost 1 base and J lost 4, with 10 bases in between. This CDR3 has 15 amino acids. CDR3 residues: CASSLGGKVTGELFF. As DNA, the CDR3 is TGTGCCAGCAGCTTAGGGGGCAAGGTCACCGGGGAGCTGTTTTTT.

The chain links TRBV20-1 to TRBJ2-3; TRBD2 matches 9 bases. Germline V CDR1 and CDR2: DFQATT, SNEGSKA (reference sequence). The trim removed 3 bases at V and 2 bases at J, leaving 6 bases unmatched. The CDR3 sequence is 15 residues long. The CDR3 coding sequence is TGCAGTGCTAGTGGAGCGGGGGGTACCACAGATACGCAGTATTTT. Translation gives CSASGAGGTTDTQYF.

The chain has TRBV12-5 and TRBJ1-3; no clear D gene. The CDR3 is made up of 12 amino acids. V was pared by 9 bases and J by 4 bases, with 10 bases between. Germline V gene data show CDR1 as LGHNT and CDR2 as FRNRAP. In DNA form, the CDR3 reads TGTGCTAGCGGACTTGGAGGAAACACCATATATTTT. This translates into CASGLGGNTIYF.

The rearrangement uses TRBV2 and TRBJ2-5; D uncertain. Germline V gene sequence: CDR1 SNHLY, CDR2 FYNNEI. This CDR3 is 15 amino acids long. V lost 6 bases to trimming and J lost 5 bases, with 19 bases between them. As DNA, the CDR3 is TGTGCCAGCAGGAATTATGGACGGCTAGAGGAGACCCAGTACTTC. Encoded protein: CASRNYGRLEETQYF.

The J gene is TRBJ2-1, the V gene TRBV3-1 (or the pseudogene TRBV3-2); 7 bases are a match to TRBD1. Trimming took 6 bases from V and 5 from J; bases not matched to a gene: 16. Germline V gene lookup returns CDR1 LGHDT and CDR2 YNNKEL (reference sequence). This CDR3 is 17 amino acids long. CDR3 sequence reads: CASRPLSTGVGDNEQFF. The CDR3 DNA is TGTGCCAGCAGGCCCCTCTCTACAGGGGTGGGGGACAATGAGCAGTTCTTC.

Concerning this clone: Germline is not matched at one junction end, which may reflect a read error. The chain recombines TRBV19 with TRBJ1-6, with D uncertain. The CDR3 is made up of 15 amino acids. From germline, CDR1 is LNHDA and CDR2 SQIVND (reference sequence). CDR3 residues: CASSAPTSFNSPLHF. In DNA, the CDR3 is TGTGCCAGTAGTGCTCCCACCTCCTTTAATTCACCCCTCCACTTT.

The chain uses TRBV27 and TRBJ1-6; D unresolved. V lost 1 base and J lost 10, with 11 bases in between. The CDR3 is made up of 14 amino acids. The V gene's germline CDR1 is MNHEY and CDR2 SMNVEV (reference sequence). In DNA form, the CDR3 reads TGTGCCAGCAGTTTATTGTCTCGGAGGTCACCCCTCCACTTT. Translating gives CASSLLSRRSPLHF.

J is TRBJ2-7 and V is TRBV5-4; 9 bases are a match to TRBD1. CDR3 size: 13 residues. Germline CDR1 reads SGHNT; CDR2 reads YYREEE (reference sequence). V gave up 3 bases and J gave up 3 bases; unmatched junction bases: 1. The CDR3 here is CASSWGQGYEQYF. The DNA of the CDR3 is TGTGCCAGCAGCTGGGGACAGGGCTACGAGCAGTACTTC. Complete variable domain (other parts from reference TRBV5-4 and TRBJ2-7): ETGVTQSPTHLIKTRGQQVTLRCSSQSGHNTVSWYQQALGQGPQFIFQYYREEENGRGNFPPRFSGLQFPNYSSELNVNALELDDSALYLCASSWGQGYEQYFGPGTRLTVT.

This clone appeared a single time. Written as DNA, the CDR3 is TGCGCCAGCAGCTTGTTTTCGACTAGCGGGGGGACGAACACCGGGGAGCTGTTTTTT. Translating it yields CASSLFSTSGGTNTGELFF. The chain joins TRBV5-1 to TRBJ2-2; 13 nucleotides agree with TRBD2. Germline assignment: CDR1 SGHRS and CDR2 YFSETQ. CDR3 length: 19 amino acids. Germline trimming cut 1 base from V and 0 bases from J; bases unmatched to any gene: 6.

V gene TRBV2 combines with J gene TRBJ1-1; TRBD1 is a possible D gene (5 bases). Germline CDR1 is SNHLY and CDR2 is FYNNEI. CDR3 length equals 11 residues. V lost 9 bases, J lost 4 bases, and 9 bases lay in between. The chain's CDR3 is CASLRGTEAFF. The CDR3 DNA is TGTGCCAGTCTTAGGGGCACTGAAGCTTTCTTT.

The chain uses TRBV4-2 and TRBJ2-7; D is ambiguous. V was pared by 0 bases and J by 0 bases, with 9 bases between. The CDR3 is 15 amino acids. Germline values: CDR1 LGHNA, CDR2 YNFKEQ. The CDR3 bases are TGTGCCAGCAGCCAAGATCGAGGAATCTCCTACGAGCAGTACTTC. Translating gives CASSQDRGISYEQYF.